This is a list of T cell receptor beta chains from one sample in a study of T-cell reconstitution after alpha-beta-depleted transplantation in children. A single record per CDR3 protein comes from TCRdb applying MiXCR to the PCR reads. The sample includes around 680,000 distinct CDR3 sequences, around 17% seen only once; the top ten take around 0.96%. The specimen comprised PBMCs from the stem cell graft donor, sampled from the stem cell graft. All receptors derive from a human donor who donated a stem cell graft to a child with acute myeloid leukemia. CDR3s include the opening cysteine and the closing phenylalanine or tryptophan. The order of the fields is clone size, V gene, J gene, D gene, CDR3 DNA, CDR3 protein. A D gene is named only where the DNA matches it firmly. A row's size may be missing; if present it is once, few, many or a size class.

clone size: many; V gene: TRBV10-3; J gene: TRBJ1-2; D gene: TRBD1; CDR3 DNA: TGTGCCATCAGTGAGGGGACAGGGGGATATGGCTACACCTTC; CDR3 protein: CAISEGTGGYGYTF
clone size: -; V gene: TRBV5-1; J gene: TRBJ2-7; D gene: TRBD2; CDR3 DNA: TGCGCCAGCAGCACCACGGCCGGGACTAACTCCTACGAGCAGTACTTC; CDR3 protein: CASSTTAGTNSYEQYF
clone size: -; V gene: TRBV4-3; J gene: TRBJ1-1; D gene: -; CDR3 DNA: TGCGCCAGCAGCCAATTCGCCGGGACCTCTGAAGCTTTCTTT; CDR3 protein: CASSQFAGTSEAFF
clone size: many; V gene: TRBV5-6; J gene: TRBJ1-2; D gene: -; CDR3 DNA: TGTGCCAGCAGCTTTTGGACGGTGCCCTATGGCTACACCTTC; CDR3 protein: CASSFWTVPYGYTF
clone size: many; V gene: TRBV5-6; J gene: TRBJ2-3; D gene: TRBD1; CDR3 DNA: TGTGCCAGCAGCTCCGCCACGGGACAGGTCTTCACAGATACGCAGTATTTT; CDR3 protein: CASSSATGQVFTDTQYF
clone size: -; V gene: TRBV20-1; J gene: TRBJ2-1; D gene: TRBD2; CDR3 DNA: TGCTGTGCCGGGGGGGGGCTAGCGGGATCGAGCTCCTACAATGAGCAGTTCTTC; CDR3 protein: CCAGGGLAGSSSYNEQFF
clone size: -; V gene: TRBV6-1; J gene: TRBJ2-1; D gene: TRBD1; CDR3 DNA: TGTGCCTGCAGTCGACAGGGGGCATCTTACAATGAGCAGTTCTTC; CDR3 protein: CACSRQGASYNEQFF
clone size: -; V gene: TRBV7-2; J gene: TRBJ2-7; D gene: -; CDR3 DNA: TGTGCCAGCAGCTTAGTTCAAGGGAACAACTACGAGCAGTACTTC; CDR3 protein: CASSLVQGNNYEQYF
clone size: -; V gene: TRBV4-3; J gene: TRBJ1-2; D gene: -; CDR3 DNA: TGCGCCAGCAGCCAAGAGGGGTCAGGGATGGGCCTAATGGGTGGCTACACCTTC; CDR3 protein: CASSQEGSGMGLMGGYTF
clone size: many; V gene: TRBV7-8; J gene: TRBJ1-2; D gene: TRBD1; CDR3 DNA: TGTGCCAGCAGCGACAGGGGGCTTGGTGGCTACACCTTC; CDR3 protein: CASSDRGLGGYTF
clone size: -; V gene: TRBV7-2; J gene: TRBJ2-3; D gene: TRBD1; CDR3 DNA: TGTGCCAGCAGCTTGTCGTACAGGGGCGAGATAGCTACGCAGTATTTT; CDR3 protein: CASSLSYRGEIATQYF
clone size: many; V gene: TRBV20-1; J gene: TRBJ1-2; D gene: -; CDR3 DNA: TGCAGTGCTCGGCCGGCCGGGGATAACTATGGCTACACCTTC; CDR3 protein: CSARPAGDNYGYTF
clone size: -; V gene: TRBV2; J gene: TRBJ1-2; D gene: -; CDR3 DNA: TGTGCCAGCAGTCTCCCCAGCGACTATGGTGGCTACACCTTC; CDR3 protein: CASSLPSDYGGYTF
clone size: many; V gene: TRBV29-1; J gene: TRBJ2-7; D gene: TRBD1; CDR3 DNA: TGCAGCGTGAGGACAGGGGATAGGGAGCAGTACTTC; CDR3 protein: CSVRTGDREQYF
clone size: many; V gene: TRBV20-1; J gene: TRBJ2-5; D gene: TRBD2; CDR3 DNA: TGCAGTGCTAGCGCTAGCGGGGGACCGGGGGAGACCCAGTACTTC; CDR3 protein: CSASASGGPGETQYF
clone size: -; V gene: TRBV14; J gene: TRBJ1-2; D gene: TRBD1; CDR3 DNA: TGTGCCAGCAGCCAAGATCTCGGCAGGGGGCGAGGAGCTAACTATGGCTACACCTTC; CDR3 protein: CASSQDLGRGRGANYGYTF
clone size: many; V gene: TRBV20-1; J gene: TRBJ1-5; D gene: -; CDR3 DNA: TGCAGTGCTCATTGGGCGGGGATTAATCAGCCCCAGCATTTT; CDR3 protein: CSAHWAGINQPQHF
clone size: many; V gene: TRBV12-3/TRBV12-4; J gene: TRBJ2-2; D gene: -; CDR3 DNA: TGTGCCAGCAGCTCCTCCGGGACGAATACCGGGGAGCTGTTTTTT; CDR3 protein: CASSSSGTNTGELFF
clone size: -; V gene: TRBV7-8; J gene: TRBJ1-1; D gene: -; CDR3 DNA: TGTGCCAGCAGCTTAGATCCCCCAAAATACACTGAAGCTTTCTTT; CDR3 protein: CASSLDPPKYTEAFF
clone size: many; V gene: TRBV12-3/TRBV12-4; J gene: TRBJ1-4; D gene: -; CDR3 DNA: TGTGCCAGCAGTTTAACAGGGGAAAAACTGTTTTTT; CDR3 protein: CASSLTGEKLFF
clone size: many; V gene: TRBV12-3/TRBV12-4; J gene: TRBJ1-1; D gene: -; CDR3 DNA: TGTGCCAGCAGTAAGACAGCCATGAACACTGAAGCTTTCTTT; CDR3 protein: CASSKTAMNTEAFF
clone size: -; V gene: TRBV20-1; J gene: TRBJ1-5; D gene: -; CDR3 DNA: TGCAGTGCTAGCCTACCCATGGGGGGAATCCAGCCCCAGCATTTT; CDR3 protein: CSASLPMGGIQPQHF
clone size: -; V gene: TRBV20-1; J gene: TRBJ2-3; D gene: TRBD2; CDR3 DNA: TGCAGTGCTAGACCTAGGGGAGGGGATAGCACAGATACGCAGTATTTT; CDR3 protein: CSARPRGGDSTDTQYF
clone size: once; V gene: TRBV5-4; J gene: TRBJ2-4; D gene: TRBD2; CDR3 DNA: TGTGCCAGCAACTCCCGGGGGGGCCCTGGGGAAAACATTCAGTACTTC; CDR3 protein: CASNSRGGPGENIQYF
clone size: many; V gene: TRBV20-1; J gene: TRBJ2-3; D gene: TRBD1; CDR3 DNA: TGCAGTGCCTGGACAGGATACACAGATACGCAGTATTTT; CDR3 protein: CSAWTGYTDTQYF
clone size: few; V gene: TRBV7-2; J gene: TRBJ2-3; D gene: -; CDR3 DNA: TGTGCCAGCAGCTTAGCGCCATGGGGCCCAGATACGCAGTATTTT; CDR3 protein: CASSLAPWGPDTQYF
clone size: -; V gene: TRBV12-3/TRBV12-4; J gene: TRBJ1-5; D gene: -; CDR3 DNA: TGTGCCAGCAGTTTACACCCTACGAATCAGCCCCAGCATTTT; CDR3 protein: CASSLHPTNQPQHF
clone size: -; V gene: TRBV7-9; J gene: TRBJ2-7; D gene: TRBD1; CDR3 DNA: TGTGCCAGCAGCTATTCACCGGGACAGGGATCCTACGAGCAGTACTTC; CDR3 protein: CASSYSPGQGSYEQYF
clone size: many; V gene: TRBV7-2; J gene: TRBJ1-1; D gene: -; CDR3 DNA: TGTGCCAGCAGCTTAGCGCTGGCAGGGTGGACTGAAGCTTTCTTT; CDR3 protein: CASSLALAGWTEAFF
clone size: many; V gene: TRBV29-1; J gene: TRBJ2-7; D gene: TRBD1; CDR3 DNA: TGCAGCGTCCCGGGACAGCACTCCTACGAGCAGTACTTC; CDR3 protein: CSVPGQHSYEQYF
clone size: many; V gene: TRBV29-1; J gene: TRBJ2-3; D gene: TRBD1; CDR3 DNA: TGCAGCGTATTTACAGGGGGAAGCACAGATACGCAGTATTTT; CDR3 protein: CSVFTGGSTDTQYF
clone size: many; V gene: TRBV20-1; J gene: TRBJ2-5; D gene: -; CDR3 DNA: TGCAGTGAGACAGGACAGCAAGAGACCCAGTACTTC; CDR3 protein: CSETGQQETQYF
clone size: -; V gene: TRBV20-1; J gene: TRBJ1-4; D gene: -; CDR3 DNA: TGCAGTGCTCTCCTCCCATTCGCGGGACTGACTAATGAAAAACTGTTTTTT; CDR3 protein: CSALLPFAGLTNEKLFF
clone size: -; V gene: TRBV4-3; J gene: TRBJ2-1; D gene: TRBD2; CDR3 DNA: TGCGCCAGCAGCCAAGATGGACTAGCGGGGGACAATGAGCAGTTCTTC; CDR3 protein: CASSQDGLAGDNEQFF
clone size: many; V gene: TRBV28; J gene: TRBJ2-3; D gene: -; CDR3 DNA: TGTGCCAGCAGTCAATTCATCACCGATGATACGCAGTATTTT; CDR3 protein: CASSQFITDDTQYF
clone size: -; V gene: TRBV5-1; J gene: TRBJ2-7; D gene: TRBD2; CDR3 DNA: TGCGCCAGCAGCTCGGGCGGGAGCAATCAGGACGAGCAGTACTTC; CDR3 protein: CASSSGGSNQDEQYF
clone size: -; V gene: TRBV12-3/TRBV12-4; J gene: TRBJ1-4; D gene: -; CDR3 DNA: TGTGCCAGCAGTCTTCGGATACAGGATGAAAAACTGTTTTTT; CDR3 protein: CASSLRIQDEKLFF
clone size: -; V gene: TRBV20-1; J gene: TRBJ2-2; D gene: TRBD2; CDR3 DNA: TGCAGTGCTTCCAGGACTAGCGGGGGGGCCTTTTCGGGCACCGGGGAGCTGTTTTTT; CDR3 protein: CSASRTSGGAFSGTGELFF
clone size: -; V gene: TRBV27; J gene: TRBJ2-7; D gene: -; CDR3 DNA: TGTGCCAGCAGTTTATCTCTAGGAAATCTCAACGAGCAGTACTTC; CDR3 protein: CASSLSLGNLNEQYF
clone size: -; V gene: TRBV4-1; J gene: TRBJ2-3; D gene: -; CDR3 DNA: TGCGCCAGCACCCAAGATCCCAGCAGACTAGTAGATACGCAGTATTTT; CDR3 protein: CASTQDPSRLVDTQYF
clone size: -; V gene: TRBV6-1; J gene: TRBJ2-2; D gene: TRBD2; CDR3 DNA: TGTGCCAGCAGCTGGGGGGTTTTGGGGGGGGCGAACACCGGGGAGCTGTTTTTT; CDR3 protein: CASSWGVLGGANTGELFF
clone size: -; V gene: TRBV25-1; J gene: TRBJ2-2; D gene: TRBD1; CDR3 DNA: TGTGCCAGCAGTGAACAAAGGACAGGGAGGACCGGGGAGCGGTTTTTT; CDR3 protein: CASSEQRTGRTGERFF
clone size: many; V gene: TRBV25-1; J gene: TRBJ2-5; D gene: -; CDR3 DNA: TGTGCCAGCAGTGATTTAGGCCAGTACTTC; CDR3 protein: CASSDLGQYF
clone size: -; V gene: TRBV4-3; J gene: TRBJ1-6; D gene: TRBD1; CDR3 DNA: TGCGCCAGCAGCCGGGACAGGGGGAACAATTCACCCCTCCACTTT; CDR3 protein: CASSRDRGNNSPLHF
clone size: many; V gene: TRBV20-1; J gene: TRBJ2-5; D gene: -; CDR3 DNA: TGCAGTGCTAGACCTCGACAGATAGAGACCCAGTACTTC; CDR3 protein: CSARPRQIETQYF
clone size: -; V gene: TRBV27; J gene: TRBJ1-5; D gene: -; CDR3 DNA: TGTGCCAGCAGTCCCCGATCGGACAGACTACACTATAGCAATCAGCCCCAGCATTTT; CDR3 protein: CASSPRSDRLHYSNQPQHF
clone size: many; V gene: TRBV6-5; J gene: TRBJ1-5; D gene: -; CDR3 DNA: TGTGCCAGCAGTTACTCAAGAGGGACGTCATTCGGCAGCAATCAGCCCCAGCATTTT; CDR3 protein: CASSYSRGTSFGSNQPQHF
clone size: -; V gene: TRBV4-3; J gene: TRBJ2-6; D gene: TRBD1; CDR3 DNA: TGCCCCAGCAGCCAAGATACAGGGACAGGGTTTGGGGCCAACGTCCTGACTTTC; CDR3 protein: CPSSQDTGTGFGANVLTF
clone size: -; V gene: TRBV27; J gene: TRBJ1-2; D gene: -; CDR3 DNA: TGTGCCAGCAGCCCTGATCCGACGGTATATGGCTACACCTTC; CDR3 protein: CASSPDPTVYGYTF
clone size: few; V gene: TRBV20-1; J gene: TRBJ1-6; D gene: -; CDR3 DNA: TGCAGTGCTCCAAGGTGGGGGGGGCTGGATAATTCACCCCTCCACTTT; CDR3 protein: CSAPRWGGLDNSPLHF
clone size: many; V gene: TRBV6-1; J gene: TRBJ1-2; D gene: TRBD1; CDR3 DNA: TGTGCCAGCAGCCCGACAGGGGGGGATGGCTACACCTTC; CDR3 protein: CASSPTGGDGYTF
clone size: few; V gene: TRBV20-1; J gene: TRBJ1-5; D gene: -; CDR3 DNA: TGCAGTGCTGGGCTTTTTGGCAATCAGCCCCAGCATTTT; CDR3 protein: CSAGLFGNQPQHF
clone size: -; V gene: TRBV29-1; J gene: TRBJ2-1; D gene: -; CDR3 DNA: TGCAGCGAAAGTCTATCTCTTAACAATGAGCAGTTCTTC; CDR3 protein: CSESLSLNNEQFF
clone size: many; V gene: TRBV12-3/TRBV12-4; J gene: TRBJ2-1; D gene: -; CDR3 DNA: TGTGCCAGCAGTTTGGCCATTGAGCAGTTCTTC; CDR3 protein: CASSLAIEQFF
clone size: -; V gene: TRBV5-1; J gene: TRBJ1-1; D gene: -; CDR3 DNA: TGCGCCAGCAGCTTCGGGACAATAAGGTTCGACACTGAAGCTTTCTTT; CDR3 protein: CASSFGTIRFDTEAFF
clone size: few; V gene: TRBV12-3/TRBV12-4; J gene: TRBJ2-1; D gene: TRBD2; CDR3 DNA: TGTGCCAGCAGTTCCTCCGCGGGGGTGGGGAAAAATGAGCAGTTCTTC; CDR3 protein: CASSSSAGVGKNEQFF
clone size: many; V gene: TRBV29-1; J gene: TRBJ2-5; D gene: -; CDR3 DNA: TGCAGCGCCTGGGGGCACAATGGTTTGGAGACCCAGTACTTC; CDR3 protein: CSAWGHNGLETQYF